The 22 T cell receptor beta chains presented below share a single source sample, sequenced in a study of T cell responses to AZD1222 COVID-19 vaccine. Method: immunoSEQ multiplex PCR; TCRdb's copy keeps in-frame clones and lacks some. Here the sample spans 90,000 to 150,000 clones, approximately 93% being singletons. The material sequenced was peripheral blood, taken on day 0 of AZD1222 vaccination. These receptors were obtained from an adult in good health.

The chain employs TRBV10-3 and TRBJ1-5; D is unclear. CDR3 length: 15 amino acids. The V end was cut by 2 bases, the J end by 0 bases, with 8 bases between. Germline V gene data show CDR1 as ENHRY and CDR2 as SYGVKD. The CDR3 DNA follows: TGTGCCATCAGTGAGGTGGGCAGTAGCAATCAGCCCCAGCATTTT. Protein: CAISEVGSSNQPQHF.

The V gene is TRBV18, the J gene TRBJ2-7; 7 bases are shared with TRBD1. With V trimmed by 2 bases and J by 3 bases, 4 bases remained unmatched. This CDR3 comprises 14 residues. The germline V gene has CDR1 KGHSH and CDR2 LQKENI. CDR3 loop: CASSPESGGYEQYF. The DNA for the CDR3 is TGTGCCAGCTCACCAGAGTCAGGGGGCTACGAGCAGTACTTC.

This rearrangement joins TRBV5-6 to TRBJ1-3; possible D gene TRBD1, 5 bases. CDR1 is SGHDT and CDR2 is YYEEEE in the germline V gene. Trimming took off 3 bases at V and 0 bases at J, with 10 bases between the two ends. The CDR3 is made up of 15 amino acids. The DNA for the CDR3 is TGTGCCAGCAGCTCGGGACCGAACTCTGGAAACACCATATATTTT. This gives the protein CASSSGPNSGNTIYF.

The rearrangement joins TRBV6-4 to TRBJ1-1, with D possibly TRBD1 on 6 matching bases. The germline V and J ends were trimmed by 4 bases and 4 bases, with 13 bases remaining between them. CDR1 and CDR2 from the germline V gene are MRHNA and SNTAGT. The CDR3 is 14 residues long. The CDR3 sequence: CASSAVQGTTEAFF. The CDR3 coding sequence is TGTGCCAGCAGTGCGGTCCAGGGGACCACTGAAGCTTTCTTT.

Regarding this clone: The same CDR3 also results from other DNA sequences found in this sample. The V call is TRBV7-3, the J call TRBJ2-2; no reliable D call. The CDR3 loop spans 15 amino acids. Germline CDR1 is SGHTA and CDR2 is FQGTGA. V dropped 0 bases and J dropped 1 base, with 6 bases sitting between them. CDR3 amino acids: CASSLTAGNTGELFF. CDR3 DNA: TGTGCCAGCAGCTTAACGGCAGGGAACACCGGGGAGCTGTTTTTT.

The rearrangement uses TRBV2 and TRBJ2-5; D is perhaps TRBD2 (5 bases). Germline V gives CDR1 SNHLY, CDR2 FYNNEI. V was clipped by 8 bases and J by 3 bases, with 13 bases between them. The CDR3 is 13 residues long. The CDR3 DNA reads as TGTGCCAGCCTCCCCCCCGGGGAAGAGACCCAGTACTTC. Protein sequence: CASLPPGEETQYF.

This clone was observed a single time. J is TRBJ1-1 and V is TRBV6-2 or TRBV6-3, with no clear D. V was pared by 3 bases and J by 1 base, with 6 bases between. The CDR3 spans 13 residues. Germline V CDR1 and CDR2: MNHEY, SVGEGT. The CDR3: CASSYTTNTEAFF. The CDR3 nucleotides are TGTGCCAGCAGTTATACGACGAACACTGAAGCTTTCTTT.

Here the CDR3 reads CASRWTGGYGYTF. The CDR3 coding sequence is TGTGCCAGTAGGTGGACAGGCGGCTATGGCTACACCTTC. The genes are TRBV19 and TRBJ1-2, with 7 bases identical to TRBD1. CDR1 is LNHDA and CDR2 is SQIVND in the germline V gene (reference sequence). With 6 bases clipped from V and 4 bases from J, the junction kept 5 bases outside the gene matches. This CDR3 has 13 amino acids.

The CDR3 region has the DNA TGTGCCAGCAGCGTCGGAAATTTCCGGGACAGGGGCCACGAGCAGTACTTC. Amino acids: CASSVGNFRDRGHEQYF. The J gene is TRBJ2-7, the V gene TRBV9, with 10 nucleotides matching TRBD1. Germline CDR1 reads SGDLS; CDR2 reads YYNGEE. V lost 2 bases, J lost 5 bases, and 13 bases stayed unmatched. The CDR3 has 17 amino acids.

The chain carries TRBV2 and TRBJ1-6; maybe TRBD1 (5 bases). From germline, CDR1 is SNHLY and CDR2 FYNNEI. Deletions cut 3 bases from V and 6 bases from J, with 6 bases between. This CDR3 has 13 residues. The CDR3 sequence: CASSDQGNSPLHF. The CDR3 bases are TGTGCCAGCAGTGATCAGGGTAATTCACCCCTCCACTTT.

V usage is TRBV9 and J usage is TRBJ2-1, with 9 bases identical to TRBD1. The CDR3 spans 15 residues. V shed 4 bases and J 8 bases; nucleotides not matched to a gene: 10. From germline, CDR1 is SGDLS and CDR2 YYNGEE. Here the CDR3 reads CASSPRTGEGDEQFF. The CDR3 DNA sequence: TGTGCCAGCAGCCCCCGGACAGGGGAGGGCGATGAGCAGTTCTTC.

The CDR3 spells CATSAGDRVNEKLFF. In nucleotides, the CDR3 is TGTGCCACCAGCGCCGGGGACAGGGTTAATGAAAAACTGTTTTTT. The V gene is TRBV24-1, the J gene TRBJ1-4, with 9 bases fitting TRBD1. The CDR3 is 15 amino acids. V was clipped by 7 bases and J by 4 bases; unmatched bases: 6. CDR1 and CDR2 from the germline V gene are KGHDR and SFDVKD.

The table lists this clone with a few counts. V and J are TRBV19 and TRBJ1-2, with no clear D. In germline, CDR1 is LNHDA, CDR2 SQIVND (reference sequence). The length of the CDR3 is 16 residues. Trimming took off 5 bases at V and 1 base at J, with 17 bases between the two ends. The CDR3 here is CASSVSRWQDNYGYTF. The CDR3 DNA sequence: TGTGCCAGTAGTGTGTCGCGGTGGCAGGATAACTATGGCTACACCTTC.

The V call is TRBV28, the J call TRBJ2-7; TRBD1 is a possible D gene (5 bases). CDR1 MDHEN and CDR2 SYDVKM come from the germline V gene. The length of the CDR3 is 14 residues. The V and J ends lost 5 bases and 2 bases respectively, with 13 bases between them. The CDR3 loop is CASSPPGRAYEQYF. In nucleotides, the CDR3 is TGTGCCAGCAGTCCTCCGGGCAGGGCCTACGAGCAGTACTTC.

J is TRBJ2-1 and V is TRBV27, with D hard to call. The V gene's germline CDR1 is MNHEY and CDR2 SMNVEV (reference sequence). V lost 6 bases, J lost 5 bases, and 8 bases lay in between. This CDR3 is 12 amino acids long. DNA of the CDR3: TGTGCCAGCAGCATTGACAACAATGAGCAGTTCTTC. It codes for CASSIDNNEQFF.

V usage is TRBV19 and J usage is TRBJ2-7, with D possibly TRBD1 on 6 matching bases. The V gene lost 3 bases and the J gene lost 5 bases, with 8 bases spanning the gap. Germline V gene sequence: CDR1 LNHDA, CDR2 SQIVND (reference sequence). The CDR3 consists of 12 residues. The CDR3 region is CASSIAGDEQYF. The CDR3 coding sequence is TGTGCCAGTAGTATCGCAGGGGACGAGCAGTACTTC.

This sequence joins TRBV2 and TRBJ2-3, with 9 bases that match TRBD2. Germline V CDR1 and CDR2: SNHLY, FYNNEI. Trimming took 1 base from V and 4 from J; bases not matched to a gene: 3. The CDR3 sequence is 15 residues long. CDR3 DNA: TGTGCCAGCAGTGAAGTGCGGGGGGGCTCAGATACGCAGTATTTT. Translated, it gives CASSEVRGGSDTQYF.

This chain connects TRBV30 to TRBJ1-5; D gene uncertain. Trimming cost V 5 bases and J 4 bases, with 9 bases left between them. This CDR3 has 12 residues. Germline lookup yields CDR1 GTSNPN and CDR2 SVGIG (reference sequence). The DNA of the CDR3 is TGTGCCTGGGGACGTTTTAATCAGCCCCAGCATTTT. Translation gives CAWGRFNQPQHF.

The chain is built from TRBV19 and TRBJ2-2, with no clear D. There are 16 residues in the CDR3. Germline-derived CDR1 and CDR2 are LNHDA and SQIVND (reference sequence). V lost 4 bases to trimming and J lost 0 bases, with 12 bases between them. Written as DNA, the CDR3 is TGTGCCAGTAGTACTTACAGCACCGCGAACACCGGGGAGCTGTTTTTT. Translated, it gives CASSTYSTANTGELFF.

CDR3 nucleotide sequence: TGTGCCAGCAGCTTGCTCGGAACCGAGCGCTCTGGAAACACCATATATTTT. Its protein is CASSLLGTERSGNTIYF. The gene calls are TRBV5-6 and TRBJ1-3; the D is unclear. The CDR3 length is 17 residues. Germline CDR1 is SGHDT and CDR2 is YYEEEE. Trimming removed 1 base from V and 0 bases from J, with 14 bases in between.

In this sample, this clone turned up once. The CDR3 protein is CASSPYTSRAGGTEAFF. The CDR3 DNA reads as TGCGCCAGCAGCCCCTACACGTCCAGGGCGGGGGGCACTGAAGCTTTCTTT. This chain links TRBV5-1 with TRBJ1-1; possible D gene TRBD1, 5 bases. Germline CDR1 SGHRS, CDR2 YFSETQ. Trimming left V 4 bases short and J 4 bases short, with 23 bases between. The CDR3 is made up of 17 amino acids.

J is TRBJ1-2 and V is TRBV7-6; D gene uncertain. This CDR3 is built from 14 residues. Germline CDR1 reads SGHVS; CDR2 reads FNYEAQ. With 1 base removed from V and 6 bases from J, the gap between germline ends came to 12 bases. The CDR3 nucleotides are TGTGCCAGCAGCTTAGGGGGTCGAGGTGATGGCTACACCTTC. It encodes CASSLGGRGDGYTF. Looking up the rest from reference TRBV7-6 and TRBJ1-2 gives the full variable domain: GAGVSQSPRYKVTKRGQDVALRCDPISGHVSLYWYRQALGQGPEFLTYFNYEAQQDKSGLPNDRFSAERPEGSISTLTIQRTEQRDSAMYRCASSLGGRGDGYTFGSGTRLTVV.